This TCR beta chain was recorded in a study of blood T cell repertoires in COVID-19. Between the trimmed V and J ends, which lost 5 bases and 2 bases, there was a span of 6 bases. The V gene's germline CDR1 is MNHEY and CDR2 SVGAGI. The CDR3 runs to 12 residues. Assay: immunoSEQ multiplex PCR; the TCRdb copy retains only in-frame clones and omits some. The sample records 200,000 to 250,000 clones, roughly 85% being singletons. This clone was seen only a few times. Source material: peripheral blood. This TCR came from a man aged 45-60 years with COVID-19, enrolled during active disease. This chain uses TRBV6-5 with TRBJ2-5; perhaps TRBD1 as D (6 bases). The CDR3 loop is CASSQGQETQYF. The DNA for the CDR3 is TGTGCCAGCAGTCAGGGGCAAGAGACCCAGTACTTC.